The 13 T cell receptor beta chains given below trace back to one sample, sequenced in a study of identifying expanded T cells in peripheral blood. Repertoires were generated with immunoSEQ multiplex PCR, while TCRdb's copy carries only in-frame clones and drops some. Here the sample spans about 100,000 clones, 75% to 90% being singletons. The source material was blood. The receptors here all came from a person aged 18 to 70 in good health.

V usage is TRBV29-1 and J usage is TRBJ2-7; D may be TRBD1 (5 bases). The length of the CDR3 is 12 residues. The V gene's germline CDR1 is SQVTM and CDR2 ANQGSEA. Trimming took 4 bases from V and 6 from J, leaving 13 bases between them. This CDR3 is CSVGAGSREQYF. For the CDR3, the DNA is TGCAGCGTTGGGGCAGGGTCACGCGAGCAGTACTTC.

The V call is TRBV10-1, the J call TRBJ2-3, with D possibly matching TRBD1 (6 bases). CDR3 size: 15 residues. V lost 3 bases and J 4 bases, leaving 14 bases between the germline ends. Germline V CDR1 and CDR2: WNHNN, SYGVQD (reference sequence). The CDR3 is CASSEGARGADTQYF. As DNA, the CDR3 is TGCGCCAGCAGTGAAGGGGCCAGGGGCGCAGATACGCAGTATTTT.

V usage is TRBV7-8 and J usage is TRBJ2-1; TRBD2 aligns across 13 bases. Germline CDR1 is SGHVS and CDR2 is FQNEAQ. Trimming cost V 1 base and J 6 bases; bases outside gene matches: 0. The CDR3 is 15 amino acids. This CDR3 reads CASSLGLAGGNEQFF. As DNA, the CDR3 is TGTGCCAGCAGCTTAGGACTAGCGGGGGGCAATGAGCAGTTCTTC.

A few counts support this clone. This chain joins TRBV18 and TRBJ1-2; maybe TRBD1 (6 bases). The V end lost 3 bases, the J end lost 4 bases, and 15 bases lay between the germline ends. The CDR3 is 15 amino acids. Germline-derived CDR1 and CDR2 are KGHSH and LQKENI. Written as DNA, the CDR3 is TGTGCCAGCTCACCTCCGGACAGAAACGGCTATGGCTACACCTTC. Encoded protein: CASSPPDRNGYGYTF.

The CDR3 nucleotides are TGTGCCAGCAGCTTGGCCACAGGGAGGCCCTACGAGCAGTACTTC. Translated, it gives CASSLATGRPYEQYF. The J gene is TRBJ2-7, the V gene TRBV5-8; D is perhaps TRBD1 or TRBD2 (6 bases each). The length of the CDR3 is 15 residues. Trimming stripped 0 bases from V and 2 bases from J, with 12 bases between. In germline, CDR1 is SGHTS, CDR2 YDEGEE.

This sequence joins TRBV11-2 and TRBJ2-7; D gene unclear. The CDR3 is made up of 10 amino acids. V was trimmed by 5 bases and J by 3 bases, leaving 2 bases between them. Germline V gene lookup returns CDR1 SGHAT and CDR2 FQNNGV. The CDR3, as DNA: TGTGCCAGCAGCAACTACGAGCAGTACTTC. This gives the protein CASSNYEQYF.

The chain links TRBV2 to TRBJ2-3; D is unclear. The V and J ends lost 2 bases and 2 bases respectively, with 5 bases between them. The CDR3 covers 13 residues. Germline V CDR1 and CDR2: SNHLY, FYNNEI. The CDR3 here is CASSEPDTDTQYF. In nucleotides, the CDR3 is TGTGCCAGCAGTGAACCAGACACAGATACGCAGTATTTT.

The rearrangement links TRBV19 to TRBJ2-5; D tentatively fits TRBD1 or TRBD2 (5 bases each). V lost 6 bases to trimming and J lost 3 bases, with 8 bases between them. From germline, CDR1 is LNHDA and CDR2 SQIVND (reference sequence). The CDR3 spans 12 residues. The CDR3 nucleotides read TGTGCCAGTAGCGGGACGGAAGAGACCCAGTACTTC. As protein: CASSGTEETQYF.

This clone appeared a single time. The V and J genes are TRBV7-2 and TRBJ1-2; D call uncertain. The germline V gene encodes CDR1 SGHTA and CDR2 FQGNSA. This CDR3 spans 13 amino acids. The germline V and J ends were trimmed by 4 bases and 2 bases, with 8 bases remaining between them. The CDR3 spells CASSSWGNYGYTF. The CDR3 DNA is TGTGCCAGCAGCTCCTGGGGAAACTATGGCTACACCTTC.

The CDR3 is CASSVEFSYGYTF. The CDR3 coding sequence is TGTGCCAGCAGTGTAGAATTTAGCTATGGCTACACCTTC. The chain has TRBV2 and TRBJ1-2; D is undetermined. Trimming stripped 4 bases from V and 4 bases from J, with 10 bases between. The CDR3 runs 13 residues. Germline V gene data show CDR1 as SNHLY and CDR2 as FYNNEI.

To note about this clone: One junction end does not reproduce the germline sequence, and a read error may be involved. V is TRBV19 and J is TRBJ1-1; TRBD1 aligns across 7 bases. Germline V gene sequence: CDR1 LNHDA, CDR2 SQIVND (reference sequence). The CDR3 has 14 amino acids. For the CDR3, the DNA is TGTGCCAGTAGTCGGACAGGAGTGAAGACTGAAGCTTTCTTT. This translates into CASSRTGVKTEAFF.

The rearrangement joins TRBV5-1 to TRBJ2-3, with D hard to call. Trimming removed 4 bases at V and 6 bases at J, with 9 bases between. This CDR3 comprises 12 residues. From germline, CDR1 is SGHRS and CDR2 YFSETQ. The CDR3 sequence is CASSTGSDTQYF. The CDR3 bases are TGCGCCAGCAGCACCGGGTCCGATACGCAGTATTTT.

This clone was observed once. The J gene is TRBJ2-3, the V gene TRBV5-1, with unresolved D. V lost 0 bases, J lost 3 bases, and 8 bases lay in between. The CDR3 spans 14 residues. Germline V CDR1 and CDR2: SGHRS, YFSETQ. The CDR3 is CASSLALGTDTQYF. The CDR3 DNA follows: TGCGCCAGCAGCTTGGCTCTAGGTACAGATACGCAGTATTTT. The whole variable domain, remainder taken from reference TRBV5-1 and TRBJ2-3, is KAGVTQTPRYLIKTRGQQVTLSCSPISGHRSVSWYQQTPGQGLQFLFEYFSETQRNKGNFPGRFSGRQFSNSRSEMNVSTLELGDSALYLCASSLALGTDTQYFGPGTRLTVL.